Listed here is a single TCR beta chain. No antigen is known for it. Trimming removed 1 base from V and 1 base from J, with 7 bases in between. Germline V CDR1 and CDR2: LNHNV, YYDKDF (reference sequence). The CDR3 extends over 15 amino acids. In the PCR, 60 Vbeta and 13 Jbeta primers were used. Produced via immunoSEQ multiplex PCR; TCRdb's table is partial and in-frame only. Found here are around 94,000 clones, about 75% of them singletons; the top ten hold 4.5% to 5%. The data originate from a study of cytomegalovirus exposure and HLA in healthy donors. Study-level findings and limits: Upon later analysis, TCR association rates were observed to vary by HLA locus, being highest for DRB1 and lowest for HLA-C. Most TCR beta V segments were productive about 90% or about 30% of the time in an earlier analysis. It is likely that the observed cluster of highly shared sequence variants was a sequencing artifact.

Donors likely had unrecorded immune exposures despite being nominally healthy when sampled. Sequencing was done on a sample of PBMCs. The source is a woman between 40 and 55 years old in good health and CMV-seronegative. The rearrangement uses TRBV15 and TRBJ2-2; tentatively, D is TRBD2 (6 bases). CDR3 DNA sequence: TGTGCCACCAGCAGAGCGGGGGAGAACACCGGGGAGCTGTTTTTT. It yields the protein CATSRAGENTGELFF.